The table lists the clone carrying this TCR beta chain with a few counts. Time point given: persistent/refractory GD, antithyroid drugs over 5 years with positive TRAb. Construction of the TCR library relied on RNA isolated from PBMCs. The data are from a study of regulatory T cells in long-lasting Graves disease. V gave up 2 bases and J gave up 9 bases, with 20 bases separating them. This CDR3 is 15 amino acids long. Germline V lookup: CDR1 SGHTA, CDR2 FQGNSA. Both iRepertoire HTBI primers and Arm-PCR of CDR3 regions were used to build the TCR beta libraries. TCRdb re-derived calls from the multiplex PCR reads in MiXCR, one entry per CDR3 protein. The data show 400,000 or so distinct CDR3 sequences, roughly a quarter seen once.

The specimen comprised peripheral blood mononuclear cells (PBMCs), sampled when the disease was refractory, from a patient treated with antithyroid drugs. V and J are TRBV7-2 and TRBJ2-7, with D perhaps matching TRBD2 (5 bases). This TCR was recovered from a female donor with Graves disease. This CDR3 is CASSLFEGAPRRQYF. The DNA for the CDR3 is TGTGCCAGCAGCTTATTCGAGGGAGCGCCCCGGCGGCAGTACTTC.